This TCR beta chain was sequenced during a study of shared clonotypes between healthy human individuals. Across the study: Per donor, three plates held CD4 naive cells, three held CD4 memory, two held CD8 naive and one held CD8 memory.

Germline V gene sequence: CDR1 MNHEY, CDR2 SMNVEV (reference sequence). The junction had 6 bases not matched to a gene; V was cut back by 1 base and J by 4 bases. There are 17 residues in the CDR3. The naive CD8 fraction comprised CD45RO-negative cells positively selected for CCR7 and excluded terminally differentiated effector memory CD45RA+ cells. Overall study findings and caveats: Rarefaction curves obtained for sorted subsets showed sequencing incomplete despite large depth.

About this clone itself: What it binds is not known.

The method was immunoSEQ multiplex PCR; TCRdb's version includes in-frame clones alone and lacks a portion of them. The sample has about 2.1 million clones, 85% to 95% seen once; the top ten hold around 1.7%. This rearrangement joins TRBV27 to TRBJ2-2, with 10 bases fitting TRBD2. Sequenced material: naive CD8+ T cells from PBMCs. The TCR was taken from a man aged 18 to 29 in good health. Some clones in this sample may be carry-over from other donors' samples. The CDR3 sequence is CASSLLASGSRTGELFF. In DNA, the CDR3 is TGTGCCAGCAGTTTATTGGCTAGCGGGAGTCGCACCGGGGAGCTGTTTTTT.